Listed here is a single T cell receptor beta chain. This clonotype was detected ten times or more. Its antigen remains undetermined. Per-base qualities were not stored, and no clone one base away is much larger. Moderately to severely active disease, a Clinical Activity Score of at least 3, a NOSPECS grade of at least 4, and a duration under 3 months were present in ophthalmopathy patients. Any patient with an uncontrolled infection, another autoimmune disease, pregnancy or lactation was excluded. Diagnoses relied on clinical symptoms, serum thyroxine and TRAb, thyroid ultrasound and orbital computed tomography. PBMCs were separated from 10 ml of fresh peripheral blood using Ficoll-Paque density gradient centrifugation. Trizol reagent was used to extract total RNA, and RNA quality was then checked on an Agilent 2100 Bioanalyzer. The data were taken from a study of T cells in Graves' hyperthyroidism and ophthalmopathy (dated by TCRdb to 2018 to 2020). In the study overall: Peripheral blood samples were taken at the time of initial diagnosis, prior to any treatment. To identify TCR V-J signatures that set the groups apart, the researchers used a discovery cohort of 100 patients, made up of 40 to 45 with Graves' ophthalmopathy and 55 to 65 with stable Graves' hyperthyroidism. An independent validation cohort of fewer than 20 hyperthyroidism patients and approximately 16 patients who later progressed to ophthalmopathy tested prospective prediction of ophthalmopathy. The approximately 100 discovery patients were randomly divided into training and test sets at a 7:3 ratio. Thyroid tissue and blood T-cell repertoires from six Graves' hyperthyroidism patients were also compared in the study. Once sampling was done, hyperthyroidism patients were given methimazole at a starting dose of 30 mg daily, whereas ophthalmopathy patients were given high-dose intravenous methylprednisolone. The paper reports TCR Vbeta CDR3 sequencing of 140 or so peripheral blood samples: 40 to 45 ophthalmopathy, approximately 74 hyperthyroidism and approximately 17 progressor patients. Findings and caveats that apply to the study as a whole: No statistical method was used to fix the sample size in advance, and group allocation was not hidden from the investigators. In validation, the model predicted progression to ophthalmopathy with approximately 71% sensitivity and 72% to 85% specificity, a median of 6.5 months before onset. Most expanded thyroid clonotypes (frequency above 0.001) were also detected in blood, suggesting blood repertoires may reflect thyroid immune responses. Ophthalmopathy was separated from stable hyperthyroidism by a 13 V-J signature model, with approximately 85% sensitivity and about 81% specificity obtained in cross-validation and 80%/75% obtained in testing.

The CDR3 sequence holds 12 residues, the cysteine and phenylalanine included. Of the read, only the CDR3 DNA is kept; its 36 bases are in frame from base 1. Deletion took 11 bases off V and 1 base off J, with a span of 11 bases between the germline ends. Based on the germline V gene, the CDR1 and CDR2 sequences are MNHEY and SVGEGT. The TCR beta CDR3 regions were amplified from the RNA transcripts. A first-round RT-PCR of the TCR CDR3 used the HTBI primer set with the Qiagen OneStep RT-PCR kit. The libraries were constructed in a second round of multiplex PCR and then size-selected and purified. Libraries were sequenced paired-end with 100 bp reads on an Illumina HiSeq2000. In the source study's methods: SOAPnuke was used to process the raw data, removing reads that contained adapters or uncalled bases, had a mean Phred below 15, or lacked an exact match to the constant primer or identifier. COPE v1.2.5 was used to merge the high-quality paired reads, and each unique nucleotide sequence was defined as a clonotype. MiTCR v1.1 was used to align the clonotypes against IMGT TRBV, TRBD and TRBJ reference segments. The analysis was restricted to V-J combinations with a frequency above 0.0001, which together covered 98% to 99.2% of the repertoires. A TCS score was defined as the ratio between F50 (clonal expansion) and ExV (chaos), using BLOSUM62-based TCRdist between CDR3 peptides within each V-J. Welch's t-statistics and random forest reduced just over 500 V-J features to roughly 13, which were used in a naive Bayes classifier (R e1071). TCRdb's own reprocessing of the public reads used fastp at Q25 and MiXCR and kept productive beta chains. Rows with a matching CDR3 protein are joined into one entry that keeps the most common DNA and genes. The V and J calls, along with clone size, are taken from TCRdb and not from the paper's own processing. This sample holds a few hundred thousand distinct CDR3 sequences; over 15% were observed only once. The ten largest clones take up 55% to 60% of the sample.

The chain was built from TRBV6-2 or TRBV6-3 and TRBJ1-1; too little of a D gene remains to name it. This clonotype originated in a woman aged 60 to 75 with Graves' ophthalmopathy. The sample consisted of blood. The DNA sequence follows: TGTGCCGTATGGAGGGAGAACACTGAAGCTTTCTTT. Translated, this is CAVWRENTEAFF.